The sequence of this T cell receptor beta chain was determined in a study of blood T cell repertoires in COVID-19. Profiling relied on immunoSEQ multiplex PCR, and the TCRdb table lists in-frame clones only, not all of them. The data show 150,000 to 200,000 clones, with 85% to 90% seen just once and just under 8.5% held by the top ten. The CDR3 runs to 14 residues. In germline, CDR1 is MNHNY, CDR2 SVGAGI (reference sequence). Trimming took off 7 bases at V and 2 bases at J, with 14 bases between the two ends. Sample: peripheral blood. V usage is TRBV6-6 and J usage is TRBJ1-2, with D possibly being TRBD1 (6 bases). The sequence was collected from a woman aged 55-70 years with acute or convalescent COVID-19. The DNA of the CDR3 is TGTGCCAGCATACCCTCCGGACAGAACTATGGCTACACCTTC. As protein: CASIPSGQNYGYTF.